Below are 10 T cell receptor beta chains sequenced from a single sample in a study of T cell responses to AZD1222 COVID-19 vaccine. Using immunoSEQ multiplex PCR, the repertoire was profiled, and TCRdb retains in-frame clones only, with some absent. Of 85,000 to 100,000 clones listed, more than 80% are singletons. The material was peripheral blood, obtained on day 0 of AZD1222 vaccination. The receptor source for this set is an adult in good health.

The gene calls are TRBV5-1 and TRBJ1-1, with 9 bases lining up with TRBD1. The CDR3 loop spans 14 amino acids. CDR1 is SGHRS, CDR2 YFSETQ, per germline. V was pared by 2 bases and J by 4 bases, with 3 bases of the junction left unmatched. The CDR3: CASSLTGGTTEAFF. CDR3 in DNA: TGCGCCAGCAGCTTAACAGGGGGCACCACTGAAGCTTTCTTT.

V and J are TRBV6-5 and TRBJ1-2; D not certain. CDR3 size: 13 residues. Between the trimmed V and J ends, which lost 0 bases and 6 bases, there was a span of 8 bases. CDR1 and CDR2 from the germline V gene are MNHEY and SVGAGI. DNA for the CDR3: TGTGCCAGCAGTTACTCGAGCCTACATGGCTACACCTTC. The encoded protein is CASSYSSLHGYTF.

The chain combines TRBV27 with TRBJ2-7; 7 nucleotides agree with TRBD2. Germline-derived CDR1 and CDR2 are MNHEY and SMNVEV (reference sequence). The CDR3 extends over 14 amino acids. Trimming removed 8 bases from V and 4 bases from J; junction bases left unmatched: 11. CDR3 sequence (DNA): TGTGCCAGCGGAGGGGAGGGTCGGCCTTACGAGCAGTACTTC. It yields the protein CASGGEGRPYEQYF.

The chain has TRBV9 and TRBJ2-2, with TRBD2 matching over 8 bases. Germline V gives CDR1 SGDLS, CDR2 YYNGEE. CDR3 length equals 17 residues. With V trimmed by 6 bases and J by 5 bases, 15 bases remained unmatched. The CDR3 nucleotides read TGTGCCAGCACCCACATAGCGGGAAGGGAATATACCGGGGAGCTGTTTTTT. As protein: CASTHIAGREYTGELFF. Full variable domain (outside the CDR3, taken from reference TRBV9 and TRBJ2-2): DSGVTQTPKHLITATGQRVTLRCSPRSGDLSVYWYQQSLDQGLQFLIQYYNGEERAKGNILERFSAQQFPDLHSELNLSSLELGDSALYFCASTHIAGREYTGELFFGEGSRLTVL.

This sequence joins TRBV4-2 and TRBJ1-5, with 8 bases fitting TRBD1. This CDR3 spans 18 amino acids. Germline V CDR1 and CDR2: LGHNA, YNFKEQ. V shed 3 bases, J shed 2 bases, and the junction held 12 bases outside the gene matches. CDR3 amino acids: CASSQTGESLSGNQPQHF. Here the CDR3 DNA reads TGTGCCAGCAGCCAGACAGGGGAAAGTCTCTCTGGCAATCAGCCCCAGCATTTT.

With regard to this clone: Additional DNA sequences in this sample encode the identical CDR3. The gene calls are TRBV27 and TRBJ2-7; D could derive from TRBD1 or TRBD2 (5 bases each). Germline V lookup: CDR1 MNHEY, CDR2 SMNVEV (reference sequence). The CDR3 is 13 residues long. The germline V and J ends were trimmed by 4 bases and 4 bases, with 11 bases remaining between them. The CDR3 protein is CASSYRDGYEQYF. CDR3 coding DNA: TGTGCCAGCAGTTACCGGGACGGATACGAGCAGTACTTC.

The rearrangement joins TRBV7-2 to TRBJ1-2; 7 bases are a match to TRBD1. CDR1 is SGHTA, CDR2 FQGNSA, per germline. This CDR3 is built from 15 residues. V was clipped by 1 base and J by 4 bases; unmatched bases: 6. The CDR3 DNA is TGTGCCAGCAGCTTAGGACAGGGTGGATTCTATGGCTACACCTTC. Amino acid sequence: CASSLGQGGFYGYTF.

The chain combines TRBV12-3 or TRBV12-4 with TRBJ1-1; D is unclear. The V and J ends lost 2 bases and 11 bases respectively, with 15 bases between them. CDR3 length equals 13 residues. The CDR3 here is CASSLISPGSAFF. CDR3 in DNA: TGTGCCAGCAGTTTAATTTCGCCAGGTTCTGCTTTCTTT.

The V gene is TRBV5-1, the J gene TRBJ1-6, with 12 positions matching TRBD1. CDR1 SGHRS and CDR2 YFSETQ come from the germline V gene. The CDR3 has 19 amino acids. With 2 bases clipped from V and 7 bases from J, the junction kept 13 bases outside the gene matches. The CDR3 DNA is TGCGCCAGCAGCTTCTTTTCCGGGACAGGGGGCGGAGGGAATTCACCCCTCCACTTT. It encodes CASSFFSGTGGGGNSPLHF. The variable domain in full, completed from reference TRBV5-1 and TRBJ1-6, reads KAGVTQTPRYLIKTRGQQVTLSCSPISGHRSVSWYQQTPGQGLQFLFEYFSETQRNKGNFPGRFSGRQFSNSRSEMNVSTLELGDSALYLCASSFFSGTGGGGNSPLHFGNGTRLTVT.

V is TRBV3-1 (or the pseudogene TRBV3-2) and J is TRBJ2-5; either TRBD1 or TRBD2 may supply D (6 bases each). Germline V gives CDR1 LGHDT, CDR2 YNNKEL (reference sequence). The CDR3 contains 15 residues. Deletions cut 5 bases from V and 5 bases from J, with 18 bases between. The CDR3 spells CASSSPPGAMETQYF. As DNA, the CDR3 is TGTGCCAGCAGCTCACCCCCGGGGGCGATGGAGACCCAGTACTTC.